This TCR beta chain was observed in a study of T cell responses to AZD1222 COVID-19 vaccine (dated by TCRdb to about 2021). With respect to the entire study: A total of 233 trial participants underwent TCR sequencing, of whom 207 received two doses of AZD1222 and about 26 received two doses of the MenACWY control vaccine. Trial participants were enrolled by age into subgroups of 18-55, 56-69 and 70-plus years, and 148, 28 and 57 TCR-sequenced participants, respectively, were included in these subgroups. Broad study findings and their caveats: After two AZD1222 doses, spike-specific TCR breadth and depth were significantly higher than at day 0 and than in MenACWY recipients. Because no day 14 peak-response samples were available, the repertoires could be characterized only after the peak T cell response. The 56-69-year group was small, and its depth increase did not reach significance, likely because of low power. Only five or six AZD1222 recipients were SARS-CoV-2 seropositive at baseline, limiting conclusions about previously exposed vaccinees. Participants were mostly white British and included more females than males, and it was suggested by the authors that clonal diversity may have been underestimated. Reportedly, almost half of the unique spike-specific TCRs recognized epitopes lying outside the regions that are mutated in the B.1.351 and B.1.1.7 variants. CD4 TCRs associated with the vaccine covered the entire spike protein, and the dominant responses were in regions 160-218 and 743-854.

The germline V gene specifies SGDLS as CDR1 and YYNGEE as CDR2. The CDR3 measures 13 amino acids from cysteine to phenylalanine. The kept DNA is CDR3 alone, 39 bases in frame from the first base. A distance of 8 bases separates the germline ends of V and J, which lose 0 bases and 6 bases respectively. This clone has only one observation. Its specific antigen is unknown. No base qualities exist here, and no much larger clone lies one base off it. The CDR3 regions of human TCRbeta chains were analyzed by immunosequencing. The authors' pipeline ran thus. Repertoire TCRs were matched against a reference library of SARS-CoV-2-specific TCRs generated with the MIRA antigen-specificity platform. Breadth was defined as the fraction of unique TCRs that were SARS-CoV-2-associated, and depth was defined as the fraction of total T cells that were SARS-CoV-2-associated. Using the MIRA data, each spike-specific TCR was assigned both to the spike region to which the TCR was reactive and to a CD4 or CD8 class. Log10-transformed breadth and depth values were compared by one-way ANOVA with Sidak's multiple comparisons tests. TCRdb provides this immuneACCESS table in a form limited to in-frame rearrangements. Some clones are lacking; in checked studies, under half of them reflect an unresolved V gene, and why the rest are absent is not known. That table supplies the V and J calls and clone size; D and trimming were determined from the DNA. The sample has 95,000 to 100,000 clones on record, more than 75% of them singletons. The ten largest clones capture 10% of the sample.

In the paper's terms, the time point label means: about 28 days (+/-7) after the second vaccine dose. AZD1222 recipients given second doses at about 4 weeks or at about 12 weeks were pooled, since spike-specific TCR depth and breadth were not found to differ between the two schedules. The vaccinee samples were drawn from two UK trials, COV001 and COV002, one of which was a single-blind randomized controlled phase 2/3 trial testing AZD1222 (ChAdOx1 nCoV-19) in healthy adults. For TCRbeta chain sequencing, PBMC samples were collected from trial participants at day 0 and at day 28 after the second dose.

The source was peripheral blood, collected 28 days after the second AZD1222 dose. The receptor's source is an adult who received the AZD1222 COVID-19 vaccine. The chain couples TRBV9 to TRBJ2-3; the D gene assignment is ambiguous. The DNA sequence is given as TGTGCCAGCAGCGTAGGTGACACCGATACGCAGTATTTT. Translated, this is CASSVGDTDTQYF.